The 7 T cell receptor beta chains given below trace back to one sample, sequenced in a study of blood T cell repertoires in COVID-19. The repertoire was sequenced with immunoSEQ multiplex PCR; TCRdb's copy has only in-frame clones and lacks some. The sample gives tens of thousands of clones, roughly four fifths of which show up once; about 31% is in the top ten. Input material: peripheral blood. These receptors were taken from a man aged 55 to 69 with COVID-19, enrolled during active disease.

V usage is TRBV2 and J usage is TRBJ2-2, with TRBD2 matching 9 bases. Germline-derived CDR1 and CDR2 are SNHLY and FYNNEI. V lost 6 bases, J lost 6 bases, and 5 bases stayed unmatched. This CDR3 is built from 14 residues. CDR3 protein: CASRNSGGAGELFF. The CDR3 DNA reads as TGTGCCAGCAGGAATAGCGGGGGTGCCGGGGAGCTGTTTTTT. Combining the CDR3 with reference TRBV2 and TRBJ2-2 gives the whole variable domain EPEVTQTPSHQVTQMGQEVILRCVPISNHLYFYWYRQILGQKVEFLVSFYNNEISEKSEIFDDQFSVERPDGSNFTLKIRSTKLEDSAMYFCASRNSGGAGELFFGEGSRLTVL.

The rearrangement links TRBV6-6 to TRBJ2-7; D perhaps matches TRBD1 (6 bases). The germline V gene encodes CDR1 MNHNY and CDR2 SVGAGI (reference sequence). Deletions cut 2 bases from V and 0 bases from J, with 11 bases between. This CDR3 is built from 15 residues. This chain's CDR3 is CASSYERTVSYEQYF. DNA of the CDR3: TGTGCCAGCAGTTACGAGCGGACAGTCTCCTACGAGCAGTACTTC.

This clone was recorded a few times. This chain uses TRBV24-1 with TRBJ2-3, with 9 positions matching TRBD1. The CDR3 is made up of 16 amino acids. Per germline, CDR1 KGHDR and CDR2 SFDVKD. V lost 4 bases, J lost 8 bases, and 12 bases stayed unmatched. The CDR3 region is CATSEATGGVGGTQYF. CDR3 bases: TGTGCCACCAGTGAGGCGACAGGGGGAGTTGGGGGTACGCAGTATTTT.

A few counts support this clone. CDR3 protein: CASSSQFQFIDRSNYGYTF. DNA of the CDR3: TGTGCCAGCAGTTCCCAATTCCAGTTTATCGACAGATCTAACTATGGCTACACCTTC. The rearrangement uses TRBV11-2 and TRBJ1-2; D is perhaps TRBD1 (5 bases). Germline values: CDR1 SGHAT, CDR2 FQNNGV. This CDR3 has 19 amino acids. V shed 6 bases and J shed 0 bases, with 26 bases lying between them.

The chain joins TRBV3-1 (or the pseudogene TRBV3-2) to TRBJ2-5; TRBD1 matches 7 bases. The CDR3 spans 15 residues. The J segment lost 5 bases and the V segment lost 5 bases, leaving 11 bases of the junction unmatched. Germline lookup yields CDR1 LGHDT and CDR2 YNNKEL (reference sequence). The CDR3 sequence: CASSTNRGGGETQYF. The CDR3 DNA reads as TGTGCCAGCAGCACGAACCGAGGGGGCGGTGAGACCCAGTACTTC.

The chain recombines TRBV7-3 with TRBJ1-2; no firm D call. In germline, CDR1 is SGHTA, CDR2 FQGTGA. This CDR3 region has 14 residues. V gave up 1 base and J gave up 2 bases, with 8 bases separating them. The CDR3 is CASSLSPGNYGYTF. DNA for the CDR3: TGTGCCAGCAGCTTAAGTCCGGGAAACTATGGCTACACCTTC.

This clone has only a few counts. V and J are TRBV30 and TRBJ1-6; 8 nucleotides agree with TRBD1. V gave up 4 bases and J gave up 7 bases; unmatched junction bases: 9. This CDR3 has 15 amino acids. The germline gives CDR1 GTSNPN, CDR2 SVGIG (reference sequence). The CDR3 reads CAWTPLTGENSPLHF. CDR3 nucleotides: TGTGCCTGGACCCCACTGACAGGGGAGAATTCACCCCTCCACTTT.